The next 23 T cell receptor beta chains were all read from a single sample in a study of shared clonotypes between healthy human individuals. The protocol was immunoSEQ multiplex PCR, while the TCRdb copy is restricted to in-frame clones and leaves out a portion. This table holds more than 2 million clones, approximately 94% found once. In the naive CD8 group, cells lacked CD45RO and were positively selected for CCR7, so terminally differentiated effector memory CD45RA+ cells were left out. Material for sequencing was naive CD8+ T cells sorted from blood. The receptor source for this set is a man between 18 and 29 years old in good health.

The chain uses TRBV27 and TRBJ1-1, with D possibly matching TRBD1 (6 bases). Per germline, CDR1 MNHEY and CDR2 SMNVEV (reference sequence). The CDR3 is 14 amino acids. Trimming removed 4 bases from V and 5 bases from J, with 14 bases in between. The CDR3 DNA follows: TGTGCCAGCAGTTGGGGGGCTGGAGGAACTGAAGCTTTCTTT. Translation: CASSWGAGGTEAFF.

The chain links TRBV5-1 to TRBJ2-7, with 11 bases identical to TRBD2. This CDR3 contains 16 residues. Unmatched junction bases numbered 8, after V lost 4 bases and J lost 2 bases. CDR1 SGHRS and CDR2 YFSETQ come from the germline V gene. The CDR3: CASSPAPGLAAYEQYF. DNA of the CDR3: TGCGCCAGCAGCCCGGCCCCGGGACTAGCGGCCTACGAGCAGTACTTC.

The chain's CDR3 is CASSYWDPAGELFF. CDR3 DNA: TGTGCCAGCAGTTACTGGGACCCGGCTGGGGAGCTGTTTTTT. V is TRBV6-5 and J is TRBJ2-2, with D perhaps being TRBD1 or TRBD2 (5 bases each). This CDR3 has 14 amino acids. Germline CDR1 MNHEY, CDR2 SVGAGI. V was shortened by 1 base and J by 8 bases, with 11 bases between the two germline ends.

The V and J genes are TRBV30 and TRBJ1-2, with TRBD1 identical over 10 bases. This CDR3 is 17 amino acids long. Germline values: CDR1 GTSNPN, CDR2 SVGIG (reference sequence). V shed 4 bases and J 3 bases; nucleotides not matched to a gene: 14. CDR3 DNA sequence: TGTGCCTGGAACATCCCGGGACAGGGGCGTCTTGACTATGGCTACACCTTC. Protein product: CAWNIPGQGRLDYGYTF.

The rearrangement joins TRBV5-6 to TRBJ2-7; 11 bases fit TRBD2. Germline V lookup: CDR1 SGHDT, CDR2 YYEEEE. The CDR3 spans 16 residues. Trimming took 0 bases from V and 6 from J; bases not matched to a gene: 8. This CDR3 is CASSLGTSGPLGEQYF. The CDR3, as DNA: TGTGCCAGCAGCTTGGGGACTAGCGGGCCATTAGGCGAGCAGTACTTC.

The rearrangement uses TRBV5-1 and TRBJ1-5; the D is unclear. The CDR3 contains 13 residues. V lost 2 bases and J 6 bases, leaving 9 bases between the germline ends. Germline assignment: CDR1 SGHRS and CDR2 YFSETQ. The CDR3 loop is CASSFEGFQPQHF. The CDR3 DNA reads as TGCGCCAGCAGCTTTGAGGGTTTTCAGCCCCAGCATTTT.

As to this clone: Other DNA variants within this sample encode the same CDR3. The chain has TRBV9 and TRBJ2-7, with 7 bases that match TRBD1. V lost 0 bases to trimming and J lost 2 bases; unmatched junction nucleotides: 2. CDR1 is SGDLS, CDR2 YYNGEE, per germline. This CDR3 has 14 residues. The CDR3 DNA reads TGTGCCAGCAGCGTAGGACAGGGCGCCTACGAGCAGTACTTC. The encoded protein is CASSVGQGAYEQYF.

The chain uses TRBV6-1 and TRBJ1-2; D call uncertain. The germline V gene has CDR1 MNHNS and CDR2 SASEGT. V lost 4 bases and J lost 4, with 13 bases in between. The CDR3 has 14 residues. CDR3 sequence (DNA): TGTGCCAGCAGTGTAAATGGAGCAGTCTATGGCTACACCTTC. It translates to CASSVNGAVYGYTF.

The V call is TRBV2, the J call TRBJ2-1, with 9 nucleotides matching TRBD2. The germline V gene has CDR1 SNHLY and CDR2 FYNNEI. The CDR3 is 18 residues long. J was trimmed by 3 bases and V by 5 bases; bases with no gene match: 14. DNA for the CDR3: TGTGCCAGCAGTAAAAGGGAGAGTAGCGGGGGAGTCTACAATGAGCAGTTCTTC. It translates to CASSKRESSGGVYNEQFF.

The chain has TRBV30 and TRBJ2-7; 8 positions match TRBD1. The germline V gene has CDR1 GTSNPN and CDR2 SVGIG (reference sequence). The CDR3 length is 13 residues. V gave up 3 bases and J gave up 2 bases; unmatched junction bases: 3. This CDR3 is CAWSTGGTYEQYF. CDR3 nucleotide sequence: TGTGCCTGGAGCACAGGGGGAACCTACGAGCAGTACTTC. The full variable domain, with the rest looked up from reference TRBV30 and TRBJ2-7, is SQTIHQWPATLVQPVGSPLSLECTVEGTSNPNLYWYRQAAGRGLQLLFYSVGIGQISSEVPQNLSASRPQDRQFILSSKKLLLSDSGFYLCAWSTGGTYEQYFGPGTRLTVT.

V gene TRBV7-8 combines with J gene TRBJ2-1; TRBD1 is a possible D gene (5 bases). Germline V lookup: CDR1 SGHVS, CDR2 FQNEAQ. V dropped 5 bases and J dropped 1 base, with 12 bases sitting between them. This CDR3 is built from 15 residues. The CDR3, as DNA: TGTGCCAGCAGCCCGGATGCAGGGTCCTACAATGAGCAGTTCTTC. Its protein product is CASSPDAGSYNEQFF.

This chain joins TRBV7-9 and TRBJ2-2, with 11 bases fitting TRBD1. Germline V gene sequence: CDR1 SEHNR, CDR2 FQNEAQ (reference sequence). CDR3 length equals 16 residues. The V and J ends lost 7 bases and 7 bases, in that order; junction bases with no gene match: 11. The CDR3: CASTSGGQGVGGELFF. CDR3 DNA: TGTGCCAGCACCTCAGGGGGACAGGGGGTCGGCGGGGAGCTGTTTTTT.

Note on this clone: This CDR3 is also generated by other DNA sequences in the sample. The genes are TRBV4-1 and TRBJ2-1; possibly TRBD1 for D (5 bases). Germline lookup yields CDR1 MGHRA and CDR2 YSYEKL. The CDR3 has 12 amino acids. Trimming took 3 bases from V and 7 from J, leaving 7 bases between them. CDR3 bases: TGCGCCAGCAGCCAGGGGCAGAATGAGCAGTTCTTC. Amino acids: CASSQGQNEQFF.

This clone was recorded once. The chain recombines TRBV11-2 with TRBJ2-7, with unresolved D. Germline-derived CDR1 and CDR2 are SGHAT and FQNNGV. The CDR3 totals 16 residues. V was cut by 1 base and J by 4 bases, with 17 bases left in between. The CDR3 sequence: CASSLGTSQGLYEQYF. CDR3 DNA: TGTGCCAGCAGCTTAGGGACGTCCCAAGGATTATACGAGCAGTACTTC. Full variable domain (missing parts from reference TRBV11-2 and TRBJ2-7): EAGVAQSPRYKIIEKRQSVAFWCNPISGHATLYWYQQILGQGPKLLIQFQNNGVVDDSQLPKDRFSAERLKGVDSTLKIQPAKLEDSAVYLCASSLGTSQGLYEQYFGPGTRLTVT.

This clone was seen once. The chain couples TRBV7-9 to TRBJ2-3, with D possibly being TRBD2 (5 bases). V shed 2 bases and J shed 4 bases, with 16 bases lying between them. The CDR3 contains 16 residues. Germline loops: CDR1 SEHNR, CDR2 FQNEAQ (reference sequence). The CDR3 sequence is CASSLSGEGVADTQYF. In DNA, the CDR3 is TGTGCCAGCAGCTTATCGGGTGAGGGAGTAGCAGATACGCAGTATTTT.

The count of this clone is one. This chain links TRBV2 with TRBJ2-1; 11 positions agree with TRBD2. The V and J ends lost 8 bases and 5 bases, in that order; junction bases with no gene match: 20. This CDR3 is built from 19 residues. Per germline, CDR1 SNHLY and CDR2 FYNNEI. The DNA of the CDR3 is TGTGCCAGCCAAAAGAGAGGGGGACTAGCGGTTACAATCGACAATGAGCAGTTCTTC. As protein: CASQKRGGLAVTIDNEQFF.

In regard to this clone: The sample has other DNA sequences that encode this CDR3 too. The V gene is TRBV6-1, the J gene TRBJ2-7, with no clear D. This CDR3 is built from 12 residues. CDR1 and CDR2 from the germline V gene are MNHNS and SASEGT. Trimming left V 4 bases short and J 4 bases short, with 8 bases between. The CDR3 nucleotides read TGTGCCAGCAGTGTGGCTGGGTACGAGCAGTACTTC. Translating gives CASSVAGYEQYF.

As to this clone: This CDR3 is also generated by other DNA sequences in the sample. The chain employs TRBV5-1 and TRBJ2-7; tentatively, D is TRBD1 (6 bases). CDR1 is SGHRS, CDR2 YFSETQ, per germline. The CDR3 length is 14 residues. V was pared by 4 bases and J by 2 bases, with 13 bases between. The CDR3 coding sequence is TGCGCCAGCAGCCTAACCGGACAGACCTACGAGCAGTACTTC. Its protein product is CASSLTGQTYEQYF.

The chain employs TRBV19 and TRBJ2-1, with D maybe TRBD1 (6 bases). The CDR3 contains 13 residues. Germline V lookup: CDR1 LNHDA, CDR2 SQIVND (reference sequence). The V end lost 5 bases, the J end lost 8 bases, and 13 bases lay between the germline ends. As DNA, the CDR3 is TGTGCCAGTAGTCCCCGGACAGCTGATGAGCAGTTCTTC. This codes for CASSPRTADEQFF.

The chain combines TRBV19 with TRBJ1-1, with a weak D call TRBD1 (6 bases). Germline V gives CDR1 LNHDA, CDR2 SQIVND (reference sequence). This CDR3 spans 13 amino acids. V was pared by 7 bases and J by 5 bases, with 14 bases between. The chain's CDR3 is CASNQGLRTEAFF. The CDR3, as DNA: TGTGCCAGTAATCAGGGGCTGAGAACTGAAGCTTTCTTT.

The chain joins TRBV7-2 to TRBJ1-6, with D unresolved. Deletions cut 1 base from V and 11 bases from J, with 6 bases between. CDR1 and CDR2 from the germline V gene are SGHTA and FQGNSA. The CDR3 consists of 12 residues. In DNA, the CDR3 is TGTGCCAGCAGCTTAGGACGGGCACCCCTCCACTTT. Translation gives CASSLGRAPLHF.

This chain links TRBV7-9 with TRBJ2-7; 8 bases line up with TRBD1. Per germline, CDR1 SEHNR and CDR2 FQNEAQ (reference sequence). The ends lost 1 base at V and 5 bases at J; junction bases unmatched: 7. This CDR3 spans 15 amino acids. CDR3 amino acids: CASSLGLAGGDEQYF. The CDR3 DNA reads as TGTGCCAGCAGCTTAGGGCTTGCAGGGGGCGACGAGCAGTACTTC. The whole variable domain, filled in from reference TRBV7-9 and TRBJ2-7, reads DTGVSQNPRHKITKRGQNVTFRCDPISEHNRLYWYRQTLGQGPEFLTYFQNEAQLEKSRLLSDRFSAERPKGSFSTLEIQRTEQGDSAMYLCASSLGLAGGDEQYFGPGTRLTVT.

V and J are TRBV11-2 and TRBJ2-6; 7 bases fit TRBD2. This CDR3 has 17 amino acids. Germline CDR1 SGHAT, CDR2 FQNNGV. The V segment lost 5 bases and the J segment 4 bases; nucleotides outside the gene matches: 11. The DNA for the CDR3 is TGTGCCAGCAGCCCGTACGGGGGGACGAACGGGGCCAACGTCCTGACTTTC. It specifies CASSPYGGTNGANVLTF.